This passage covers 10 T cell receptor beta chains from one sample sequenced in a study of blood T cell repertoires in COVID-19. Repertoires were generated with immunoSEQ multiplex PCR, while TCRdb's copy carries only in-frame clones and drops some. This table has 250,000 to 300,000 clones, 81% appearing once. Sequencing input: peripheral blood. The receptors here all came from a woman aged 60 to 75 with active or convalescent COVID-19.

The CDR3 sequence: CASSVATGTGGETQYF. For the CDR3, the DNA is TGTGCCAGCAGCGTAGCTACCGGGACAGGGGGCGAGACCCAGTACTTC. The gene calls are TRBV9 and TRBJ2-5; TRBD1 matches 12 bases. The CDR3 has 16 amino acids. Germline trimming cut 0 bases from V and 5 bases from J; bases unmatched to any gene: 5. Germline V gene lookup returns CDR1 SGDLS and CDR2 YYNGEE.

The chain carries TRBV10-1 and TRBJ2-7, with unresolved D. Looked up from germline, CDR1 is WNHNN and CDR2 is SYGVQD (reference sequence). The CDR3 runs to 16 residues. Trimming removed 0 bases at V and 1 base at J, with 13 bases between. Here the CDR3 DNA reads TGCGCCAGCAGTGAGTCGGTGTGCTGGGCGTCCTACGAGCAGTACTTC. Translation: CASSESVCWASYEQYF.

This clone was counted once. This rearrangement joins TRBV7-2 to TRBJ2-3; the match to TRBD2 covers 13 bases. This CDR3 comprises 15 residues. Germline-derived CDR1 and CDR2 are SGHTA and FQGNSA. V gave up 5 bases and J gave up 4 bases; unmatched junction bases: 3. As DNA, the CDR3 is TGTGCCAGCAGCGAGACTAGCGGGGGGTCAGATACGCAGTATTTT. Its protein product is CASSETSGGSDTQYF.

The V gene is TRBV19, the J gene TRBJ2-7; D is perhaps TRBD1 (6 bases). The CDR3 is 17 amino acids. Germline V gene data show CDR1 as LNHDA and CDR2 as SQIVND (reference sequence). Trimming left V 5 bases short and J 2 bases short, with 22 bases between. The CDR3: CASSLSGKQGIPYEQYF. Here the CDR3 DNA reads TGTGCCAGTAGTTTATCGGGAAAACAGGGAATTCCCTACGAGCAGTACTTC.

The gene calls are TRBV3-1 (or the pseudogene TRBV3-2) and TRBJ2-3, with a possible D match to TRBD2 (7 bases). The CDR3 totals 15 residues. Germline assignment: CDR1 LGHDT and CDR2 YNNKEL (reference sequence). Trimming cost V 3 bases and J 6 bases, with 16 bases left between them. The CDR3, as DNA: TGTGCCAGCAGCCAGATGGCGGGGGCCCCTGATACGCAGTATTTT. Its translation is CASSQMAGAPDTQYF.

This clone was counted a single time. V usage is TRBV2 and J usage is TRBJ2-7; no reliable D call. From germline, CDR1 is SNHLY and CDR2 FYNNEI. Trimming took 6 bases from V and 0 from J, leaving 12 bases between them. This CDR3 has 14 residues. CDR3 loop: CASSRDSSSYEQYF. For the CDR3, the DNA is TGTGCCAGCAGCCGCGACTCGAGCTCCTACGAGCAGTACTTC.

The chain is built from TRBV5-1 and TRBJ2-5; the D gene is possibly TRBD1 (6 bases). The germline CDR1 and CDR2 sequences are SGHRS and YFSETQ. Trimming cost V 3 bases and J 5 bases, with 14 bases left between them. The CDR3 sequence is 14 residues long. The CDR3 here is CASSSGTTWETQYF. The CDR3, as DNA: TGCGCCAGCAGCTCCGGGACAACGTGGGAGACCCAGTACTTC.

The gene calls are TRBV28 and TRBJ2-1; tentative D call: TRBD1 (6 bases). This CDR3 is 16 amino acids long. CDR1 is MDHEN and CDR2 is SYDVKM in the germline V gene. Trimming left V 7 bases short and J 0 bases short, with 16 bases between. The CDR3 here is CASTRTVLSSYNEQFF. CDR3 nucleotides: TGTGCCAGCACCAGGACAGTTTTAAGCTCCTACAATGAGCAGTTCTTC.

This clone is a singleton in its sample. The gene calls are TRBV5-1 and TRBJ2-5, with no clear D. There are 11 residues in the CDR3. CDR1 SGHRS and CDR2 YFSETQ come from the germline V gene. Trimming left V 2 bases short and J 4 bases short, with 3 bases between. The CDR3 protein is CASSFLETQYF. CDR3 in DNA: TGCGCCAGCAGCTTCTTAGAGACCCAGTACTTC.

Note on this clone: A read error may account for a junction end that differs from germline. V and J are TRBV7-7 and TRBJ1-3, with D perhaps matching TRBD1 (6 bases). The germline CDR1 and CDR2 sequences are SSHAT and FNYEAQ (reference sequence). This CDR3 is built from 14 residues. The CDR3 DNA is TGTGCTAGCAGCCGTCGTGGCAGGGGTAATACCATATATTTT. Protein product: CASSRRGRGNTIYF.